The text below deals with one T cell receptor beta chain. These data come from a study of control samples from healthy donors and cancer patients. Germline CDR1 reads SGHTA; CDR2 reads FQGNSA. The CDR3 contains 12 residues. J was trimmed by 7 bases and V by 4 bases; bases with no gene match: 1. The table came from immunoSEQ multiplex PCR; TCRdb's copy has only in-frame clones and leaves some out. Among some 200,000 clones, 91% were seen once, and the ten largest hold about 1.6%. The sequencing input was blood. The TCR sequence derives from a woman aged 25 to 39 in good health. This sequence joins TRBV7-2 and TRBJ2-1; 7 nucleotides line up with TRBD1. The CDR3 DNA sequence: TGTGCCAGCAGCTACAGGGGAAATGAGCAGTTCTTC. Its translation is CASSYRGNEQFF.